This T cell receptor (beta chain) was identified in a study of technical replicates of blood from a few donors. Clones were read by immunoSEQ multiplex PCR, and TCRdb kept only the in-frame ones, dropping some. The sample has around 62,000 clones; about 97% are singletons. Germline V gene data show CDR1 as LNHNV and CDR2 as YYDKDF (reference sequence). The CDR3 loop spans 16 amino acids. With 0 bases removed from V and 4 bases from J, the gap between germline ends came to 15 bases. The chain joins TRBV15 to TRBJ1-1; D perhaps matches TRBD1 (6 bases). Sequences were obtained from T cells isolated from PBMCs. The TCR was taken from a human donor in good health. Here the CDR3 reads CATSRDKGRGGTEAFF. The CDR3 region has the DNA TGTGCCACCAGCAGAGATAAGGGAAGAGGGGGCACTGAAGCTTTCTTT.